This T cell receptor (beta chain) was identified during a study of monozygotic twins with inflammatory bowel disease. The CDR3 totals 17 residues. Germline V CDR1 and CDR2: MRHNA, SNTAGT. Donors each gave roughly 2.5 ml of blood. cDNA for each sample came from eight separate reactions. Nested amplification of TCRalpha and TCRbeta cDNA involved two PCRs of roughly 16 and 10 cycles. From its re-call of the 5' RACE reads, TCRdb lists each CDR3 protein once, without DNA. Its clone listing holds approximately 300,000 distinct CDR3 sequences. The chain is built from TRBV6-4 and TRBJ1-4; TCRdb indicates TRBD1, and absent DNA this call remains unverified. The sample taken for sequencing was blood. The source of this sequence is a human donor with ulcerative colitis or Crohn's disease, or a healthy co-twin of an affected twin (not recorded which). Here the CDR3 reads CASSDSTGVNTNEKLFF.